This TCR beta chain was sequenced during a study of T cells after somatic rescue of genetic block. V lost 4 bases and J 6 bases, leaving 13 bases between the germline ends. The CDR3 is 14 residues long. Germline CDR1 SGHTA, CDR2 FQGNSA. Some clones are missing from TCRdb's copy, which holds only in-frame ones; the method was immunoSEQ multiplex PCR. Of 55,000 to 70,000 clones listed, under 95% are singletons. The receptor was isolated from a man aged 35-49 years. The V and J genes are TRBV7-2 and TRBJ1-3; no reliable D call. Sequencing used peripheral blood mononuclear cells (PBMCs). CDR3 DNA sequence: TGTGCCAGCAGCTCTCGAGGAAGCCCAAACACCATATATTTT. It yields the protein CASSSRGSPNTIYF.